Each of the 28 T cell receptor beta chains below was sequenced from the same sample in a study of shared clonotypes between healthy human individuals. Sequenced by immunoSEQ multiplex PCR; TCRdb stores in-frame clones only, minus some. Here the sample spans around 2,000,000 clones, 85% to 95% being singletons. Source material: naive CD4+ T cells sorted from blood. This sample's subset: CD45RA+ positively selected. These receptor sequences come from a man aged 18-30 years in good health.

The V and J genes are TRBV30 and TRBJ2-1; D is ambiguous. The V gene's germline CDR1 is GTSNPN and CDR2 SVGIG (reference sequence). The length of the CDR3 is 13 residues. Trimming removed 2 bases from V and 7 bases from J, with 12 bases in between. This CDR3 reads CAWSFMWWNEQFF. The CDR3 nucleotides are TGTGCCTGGAGTTTCATGTGGTGGAATGAGCAGTTCTTC.

CDR3 sequence (DNA): TGTGCCAGCAGCTTAGCGGGGGGAGGAAACTCACCCCTCCACTTT. As protein: CASSLAGGGNSPLHF. The V and J genes are TRBV7-8 and TRBJ1-6, with D perhaps TRBD1 (5 bases). Trimming took off 0 bases at V and 10 bases at J, with 13 bases between the two ends. Germline assignment: CDR1 SGHVS and CDR2 FQNEAQ. The CDR3 covers 15 residues. Full variable domain (outside the CDR3, taken from reference TRBV7-8 and TRBJ1-6): GAGVSQSPRYKVAKRGQDVALRCDPISGHVSLFWYQQALGQGPEFLTYFQNEAQLDKSGLPSDRFFAERPEGSVSTLKIQRTQQEDSAVYLCASSLAGGGNSPLHFGNGTRLTVT.

A word on this clone: With a much larger clone just one base away, this may be a read error. The identical CDR3 is also encoded by other nucleotide sequences in the sample. The V call is TRBV5-6, the J call TRBJ1-2, with 12 bases aligning to TRBD1. The CDR3 runs to 14 residues. Germline values: CDR1 SGHDT, CDR2 YYEEEE. The V segment lost 4 bases and the J segment 4 bases; nucleotides outside the gene matches: 2. The CDR3 is CASSQGQGAYGYTF. DNA for the CDR3: TGTGCCAGCAGCCAGGGACAGGGGGCCTATGGCTACACCTTC.

The gene calls are TRBV10-3 and TRBJ2-7, with D possibly matching TRBD2 (5 bases). Germline V gene data show CDR1 as ENHRY and CDR2 as SYGVKD. Trimming shortened V by 4 bases and J by 0 bases, and 13 bases separated the two germline ends. This CDR3 is 15 amino acids long. CDR3 sequence reads: CAISGGLQSSYEQYF. The CDR3 DNA sequence: TGTGCCATCAGTGGTGGACTCCAGAGCTCCTACGAGCAGTACTTC.

The chain has TRBV4-1 and TRBJ2-7; 13 nucleotides line up with TRBD2. The CDR3 is 15 amino acids. Germline V gives CDR1 MGHRA, CDR2 YSYEKL. Unmatched junction bases numbered 5, after V lost 5 bases and J lost 4 bases. CDR3: CASSFGTSGVYEQYF. For the CDR3, the DNA is TGCGCCAGCAGCTTCGGGACTAGCGGGGTTTACGAGCAGTACTTC.

This chain connects TRBV19 to TRBJ2-1; 9 positions agree with TRBD2. The CDR3 covers 14 residues. J was trimmed by 6 bases and V by 5 bases; bases with no gene match: 5. Germline-derived CDR1 and CDR2 are LNHDA and SQIVND (reference sequence). CDR3 nucleotides: TGTGCCAGTAGTGTGGGGACTAGCCTCAATGAGCAGTTCTTC. Translation gives CASSVGTSLNEQFF. The full variable domain, completed using reference TRBV19 and TRBJ2-1, is DGGITQSPKYLFRKEGQNVTLSCEQNLNHDAMYWYRQDPGQGLRLIYYSQIVNDFQKGDIAEGYSVSREKKESFPLTVTSAQKNPTAFYLCASSVGTSLNEQFFGPGTRLTVL.

CDR3 amino acids: CASSRSGASTEAFF. Here the CDR3 DNA reads TGTGCCAGCAGTCGATCGGGGGCCTCCACTGAAGCTTTCTTT. V gene TRBV27 combines with J gene TRBJ1-1; D is perhaps TRBD1 (6 bases). This CDR3 region has 14 residues. With 5 bases removed from V and 4 bases from J, the gap between germline ends came to 14 bases. Germline CDR1 MNHEY, CDR2 SMNVEV (reference sequence).

The chain recombines TRBV4-1 with TRBJ2-3; 9 nucleotides align to TRBD2. Trimming cost V 6 bases and J 2 bases; bases outside gene matches: 6. Germline V gives CDR1 MGHRA, CDR2 YSYEKL. The CDR3 is made up of 15 amino acids. The CDR3 here is CASSTGTSTTDTQYF. The CDR3 DNA reads as TGCGCCAGCAGTACCGGGACTAGCACCACAGATACGCAGTATTTT.

This chain joins TRBV11-2 and TRBJ2-5; D ambiguous. Germline CDR1 and CDR2: SGHAT and FQNNGV. The CDR3 is 15 amino acids. Trimming left V 2 bases short and J 1 base short, with 11 bases between. The CDR3 reads CASSLLFGFQETQYF. The CDR3, as DNA: TGTGCCAGCAGCTTACTTTTCGGGTTCCAAGAGACCCAGTACTTC.

The chain employs TRBV6-1 and TRBJ2-7, with D possibly TRBD1 on 5 matching bases. The CDR3 extends over 12 amino acids. Germline-derived CDR1 and CDR2 are MNHNS and SASEGT. The V and J ends lost 8 bases and 1 base respectively, with 9 bases between them. As DNA, the CDR3 is TGTGCCAGCTTAGGGGTGTCCTACGAGCAGTACTTC. Amino acid sequence: CASLGVSYEQYF.

CDR3 DNA sequence: TGTGCCAGCAGCAAGGGACAGGGGAACACTGAAGCTTTCTTT. Its protein product is CASSKGQGNTEAFF. This chain uses TRBV9 with TRBJ1-1, with 9 bases lining up with TRBD1. Germline lookup yields CDR1 SGDLS and CDR2 YYNGEE. This CDR3 comprises 14 residues. With V trimmed by 4 bases and J by 1 base, 2 bases remained unmatched.

V is TRBV27 and J is TRBJ1-6; 8 bases agree with TRBD1. Germline assignment: CDR1 MNHEY and CDR2 SMNVEV (reference sequence). V lost 5 bases to trimming and J lost 1 base; unmatched junction nucleotides: 10. The CDR3 runs 18 residues. CDR3 DNA: TGTGCCAGCAGTCCCTCTAGGACAGGGAGGTCCTATAATTCACCCCTCCACTTT. It is translated as CASSPSRTGRSYNSPLHF.

The J gene is TRBJ2-1, the V gene TRBV27; D may be TRBD2 (7 bases). Germline-derived CDR1 and CDR2 are MNHEY and SMNVEV (reference sequence). Trimming removed 0 bases at V and 8 bases at J, with 14 bases between. CDR3 length: 15 residues. In DNA, the CDR3 is TGTGCCAGCAGTTTATCGTGGGGGGGCTCGGATGAGCAGTTCTTC. The encoded protein is CASSLSWGGSDEQFF.

The V call is TRBV6-5, the J call TRBJ1-1; TRBD1 aligns across 7 bases. V shed 6 bases, J shed 7 bases, and the junction held 14 bases outside the gene matches. Germline V gives CDR1 MNHEY, CDR2 SVGAGI. The CDR3 extends over 15 amino acids. For the CDR3, the DNA is TGTGCCAGCAGCAGGGGACAGAAGGGTGTAGGTGAAGCTTTCTTT. This translates into CASSRGQKGVGEAFF.

The chain links TRBV5-4 to TRBJ2-2; tentative D call: TRBD1 (6 bases). The germline V and J ends were trimmed by 2 bases and 4 bases, with 12 bases remaining between them. Germline CDR1 and CDR2: SGHNT and YYREEE (reference sequence). CDR3 length: 15 residues. CDR3 nucleotide sequence: TGTGCCAGCAGCTTTTGGGGGCAAGTCACCGGGGAGCTGTTTTTT. Amino acids: CASSFWGQVTGELFF.

This chain joins TRBV2 and TRBJ2-1, with 7 bases that match TRBD1. J was trimmed by 8 bases and V by 10 bases; bases with no gene match: 8. The CDR3 length is 12 residues. CDR1 and CDR2 (germline): SNHLY, FYNNEI. Written as DNA, the CDR3 is TGTGCCACCAGACAGGGTGGGGATGAGCAGTTCTTC. It translates to CATRQGGDEQFF.

This sequence joins TRBV6-4 and TRBJ1-2; weak D call: TRBD1 (5 bases). From germline, CDR1 is MRHNA and CDR2 SNTAGT. This CDR3 has 13 residues. With 2 bases removed from V and 4 bases from J, the gap between germline ends came to 8 bases. The CDR3: CASSDVGGYGYTF. The CDR3, as DNA: TGTGCCAGCAGTGACGTGGGGGGCTATGGCTACACCTTC.

The rearrangement joins TRBV6-6 to TRBJ1-1; a weak D match, TRBD1 (5 bases). Trimming stripped 7 bases from V and 4 bases from J, with 13 bases between. Germline V gene lookup returns CDR1 MNHNY and CDR2 SVGAGI (reference sequence). This CDR3 contains 13 residues. The CDR3 region is CASIRRRGTEAFF. As DNA, the CDR3 is TGTGCCAGCATCAGGAGAAGGGGCACTGAAGCTTTCTTT.

The rearrangement uses TRBV2 and TRBJ2-3; no clear D. Trimming left V 8 bases short and J 0 bases short, with 9 bases between. Germline values: CDR1 SNHLY, CDR2 FYNNEI. The CDR3 covers 13 residues. The CDR3 bases are TGTGCCAGCGCGGACGATAGCACAGATACGCAGTATTTT. Residues: CASADDSTDTQYF.

The CDR3 region is CASSRYGTSGYNEQFF. As DNA, the CDR3 is TGTGCCAGTAGCCGATACGGGACTAGCGGCTACAATGAGCAGTTCTTC. The chain uses TRBV19 and TRBJ2-1; 11 bases are a match to TRBD2. The V gene's germline CDR1 is LNHDA and CDR2 SQIVND (reference sequence). The CDR3 is 16 residues long. V was clipped by 6 bases and J by 3 bases; unmatched bases: 7. The full variable domain, its missing parts supplied by reference TRBV19 and TRBJ2-1, is DGGITQSPKYLFRKEGQNVTLSCEQNLNHDAMYWYRQDPGQGLRLIYYSQIVNDFQKGDIAEGYSVSREKKESFPLTVTSAQKNPTAFYLCASSRYGTSGYNEQFFGPGTRLTVL.

The genes are TRBV6-6 and TRBJ1-5; 9 bases map to TRBD1. The CDR3 covers 14 residues. V lost 10 bases to trimming and J lost 0 bases; unmatched junction nucleotides: 4. Germline V lookup: CDR1 MNHNY, CDR2 SVGAGI (reference sequence). The CDR3: CAIGTGYSNQPQHF. The CDR3, as DNA: TGTGCCATTGGGACAGGGTATAGCAATCAGCCCCAGCATTTT.

V gene TRBV15 combines with J gene TRBJ2-5; D may be TRBD2 (5 bases). The CDR3 contains 17 residues. The V gene lost 0 bases and the J gene lost 2 bases, with 16 bases spanning the gap. Germline V gene data show CDR1 as LNHNV and CDR2 as YYDKDF (reference sequence). CDR3 bases: TGTGCCACCAGCAGAGATGCTATGGTTAAGCGGCAAGAGACCCAGTACTTC. Its translation is CATSRDAMVKRQETQYF.

This rearrangement joins TRBV6-5 to TRBJ2-5; D tentatively fits TRBD1 or TRBD2 (6 bases each). Germline V gene lookup returns CDR1 MNHEY and CDR2 SVGAGI. Trimming removed 5 bases at V and 5 bases at J, with 12 bases between. The CDR3 contains 13 residues. The CDR3 DNA reads TGTGCCAGCAGTCGCAGGGGACTGGAGACCCAGTACTTC. It specifies CASSRRGLETQYF.

The V call is TRBV7-2, the J call TRBJ1-5; maybe TRBD1 (5 bases). Germline CDR1 and CDR2: SGHTA and FQGNSA. Trimming shortened V by 2 bases and J by 1 base, and 9 bases separated the two germline ends. The CDR3 runs to 15 residues. The CDR3 sequence is CASSLFGDSNQPQHF. CDR3 nucleotide sequence: TGTGCCAGCAGCTTATTTGGGGACAGCAATCAGCCCCAGCATTTT.

The genes are TRBV7-2 and TRBJ1-2; D is uncertain. CDR3 length: 15 amino acids. The V gene lost 3 bases and the J gene lost 2 bases, with 13 bases spanning the gap. Germline V lookup: CDR1 SGHTA, CDR2 FQGNSA. As DNA, the CDR3 is TGTGCCAGCAGCTTGGTCCCTGTTTCAAACTATGGCTACACCTTC. Translating gives CASSLVPVSNYGYTF.

The chain couples TRBV30 to TRBJ2-1; D call uncertain. Trimming took 5 bases from V and 8 from J, leaving 19 bases between them. From germline, CDR1 is GTSNPN and CDR2 SVGIG (reference sequence). The CDR3 is made up of 14 amino acids. This chain's CDR3 is CAWSPTSGGDEQFF. In nucleotides, the CDR3 is TGTGCCTGGTCCCCTACTTCCGGCGGCGATGAGCAGTTCTTC.

This chain connects TRBV7-2 to TRBJ2-5; either TRBD1 or TRBD2 may fit D (6 bases each). Germline V gene data show CDR1 as SGHTA and CDR2 as FQGNSA. There are 15 residues in the CDR3. Trimming shortened V by 1 base and J by 4 bases, and 13 bases separated the two germline ends. DNA for the CDR3: TGTGCCAGCAGCTTAGTTGGGGGGCCGGGAGAGACCCAGTACTTC. Residues: CASSLVGGPGETQYF.

The chain combines TRBV5-1 with TRBJ1-1; unclear D gene. The V gene lost 0 bases and the J gene lost 0 bases, with 12 bases spanning the gap. Germline V gene data show CDR1 as SGHRS and CDR2 as YFSETQ. This CDR3 region has 16 residues. For the CDR3, the DNA is TGCGCCAGCAGCTTGGATTCGGTAAGCATGAACACTGAAGCTTTCTTT. It codes for CASSLDSVSMNTEAFF.